Below, 10 T cell receptor beta chains from the same sample are listed, as sequenced in a study of CD8+CD57+ T cells in acquired aplastic anemia. It was patients with CD8+CD57+ cell expansion by flow cytometry who were chosen for sequencing. Using genomic DNA as the template, TCR beta VDJ and CDR3 profiling was carried out. In TCRdb, the reads were re-called with MiXCR into one record per CDR3 protein. Of about 160,000 distinct CDR3 sequences in the sample, about two thirds were seen once. Input material: sorted CD4+, CD8+, or CD8+CD57+ T cells (not recorded which) from PBMCs. All receptors derive from a human donor with aplastic anemia.

The rearrangement uses TRBV29-1 and TRBJ2-1; 9 bases are shared with TRBD1. Germline V gene sequence: CDR1 SQVTM, CDR2 ANQGSEA. The CDR3 length is 15 residues. Trimming at V came to 3 bases and at J to 5 bases, leaving 8 bases not matched to a gene. CDR3 residues: CSVDTGQGVHNEQFF. In DNA form, the CDR3 reads TGCAGCGTTGATACGGGACAGGGAGTACACAATGAGCAGTTCTTC.

This chain links TRBV9 with TRBJ2-2, with D possibly matching TRBD2 (5 bases). Trimming shortened V by 2 bases and J by 7 bases, and 12 bases separated the two germline ends. This CDR3 spans 14 amino acids. Germline loops: CDR1 SGDLS, CDR2 YYNGEE. DNA of the CDR3: TGTGCCAGCAGCGTGGAACCCGGGGACGGGGAGCTGTTTTTT. Translated, it gives CASSVEPGDGELFF.

The chain is built from TRBV6-5 and TRBJ1-4; perhaps TRBD1 as D (5 bases). The CDR3 has 14 amino acids. V was shortened by 5 bases and J by 5 bases, with 12 bases between the two germline ends. Germline loops: CDR1 MNHEY, CDR2 SVGAGI. CDR3 bases: TGTGCCAGCAGTGGGACCGCCTTAAATGAAAAACTGTTTTTT. This translates into CASSGTALNEKLFF.

This rearrangement joins TRBV20-1 to TRBJ2-5, with D uncertain. The CDR3 spans 12 residues. CDR1 is DFQATT, CDR2 SNEGSKA, per germline (reference sequence). V lost 1 base and J lost 2, with 5 bases in between. This chain's CDR3 is CSARGKQETQYF. The CDR3 region has the DNA TGCAGTGCTAGAGGCAAACAAGAGACCCAGTACTTC.

The chain joins TRBV7-9 to TRBJ2-5; D call uncertain. Trimming left V 5 bases short and J 2 bases short, with 15 bases between. Germline lookup yields CDR1 SEHNR and CDR2 FQNEAQ (reference sequence). This CDR3 has 15 residues. CDR3 residues: CASSQDLVGQETQYF. The CDR3 nucleotides are TGTGCCAGCAGCCAAGATTTGGTCGGACAAGAGACCCAGTACTTC.

The chain couples TRBV12-5 to TRBJ2-7; weak D call: TRBD2 (5 bases). CDR1 and CDR2 (germline): LGHNT, FRNRAP. There are 10 residues in the CDR3. DNA of the CDR3: TGTGCCAGCGGCCAGCCCGAGCAGTACTTC. Residues: CASGQPEQYF.

The rearrangement links TRBV20-1 to TRBJ2-1; D is ambiguous. The V and J ends lost 1 base and 6 bases respectively, with 7 bases between them. The length of the CDR3 is 12 residues. Germline lookup yields CDR1 DFQATT and CDR2 SNEGSKA (reference sequence). DNA of the CDR3: TGCAGTGCTAGAGTCCCGGGCAATGAGCAGTTCTTC. This gives the protein CSARVPGNEQFF.

This clonotype was seen more than once but under ten times. The chain is built from TRBV20-1 and TRBJ2-5; 7 bases line up with TRBD2. Trimming cost V 6 bases and J 3 bases; bases outside gene matches: 7. Germline V gene sequence: CDR1 DFQATT, CDR2 SNEGSKA (reference sequence). The CDR3 length is 13 residues. The CDR3 coding sequence is TGCAGTGCAGCCGTTCTAGCGGAAGAGACCCAGTACTTC. It yields the protein CSAAVLAEETQYF.

This chain links TRBV12-3 or TRBV12-4 with TRBJ2-7; no definite D call. V shed 3 bases and J shed 3 bases, with 9 bases lying between them. This CDR3 contains 13 residues. This CDR3 is CASSFGQDYEQYF. The CDR3 coding sequence is TGTGCCAGCAGTTTCGGGCAGGACTACGAGCAGTACTTC.

In DNA, the CDR3 is TGTGCCAGCAGCGTCCACGGATCCTACGAGCAGTACTTC. This codes for CASSVHGSYEQYF. The V gene is TRBV9, the J gene TRBJ2-7; D is undetermined. The V gene's germline CDR1 is SGDLS and CDR2 YYNGEE. V was clipped by 2 bases and J by 1 base, with 7 bases between them. This CDR3 region has 13 residues.